These T cell receptor beta chains were read from a single sample in a study of T cell responses to AZD1222 COVID-19 vaccine. The protocol was immunoSEQ multiplex PCR, while the TCRdb copy is restricted to in-frame clones and leaves out a portion. This table holds approximately 200,000 clones, roughly nine tenths found once. This material consisted of peripheral blood, taken 28 days after the second AZD1222 dose. The source of these receptors is an adult who received the AZD1222 COVID-19 vaccine. The CDR3 runs from the conserved cysteine through the conserved F or W.

cdr3_length	v_call	j_call	cdr3_aa
14	TRBV27	TRBJ2-7	CASSPGALTYEQYF
12	TRBV5-6	TRBJ2-7	CASSSRVGEQYF
12	TRBV28	TRBJ2-3	CASSLIRDTQYF
14	TRBV10-3	TRBJ1-1	CAIRKSEENTEAFF
15	TRBV5-4	TRBJ2-7	CASSLLPTGPYEQYF
11	TRBV5-1	TRBJ2-7	CASRDGYEQYF
12	TRBV30	TRBJ1-2	CAWSVRGLGYTF
14	TRBV9	TRBJ1-1	CASSGRQGTTEAFF
10	TRBV12-3/TRBV12-4	TRBJ2-7	CASIGLEQYF
18	TRBV12-1	TRBJ2-1	CASSFARPGLDDSYEQFF
15	TRBV30	TRBJ1-5	CAWSVLQGADQPQHF
13	TRBV28	TRBJ1-5	CASSSGEAKPQHF
11	TRBV6-1	TRBJ1-1	CASSEARPAFF
14	TRBV5-1	TRBJ1-1	CASSLWQSNTEAFF
16	TRBV7-2	TRBJ2-5	CASRGAGGPRLETQYF
13	TRBV24-1	TRBJ2-7	CATSGPSGNEQYF
13	TRBV29-1	TRBJ2-3	CSVGGLAGDTQYF
14	TRBV18	TRBJ1-2	CASSPTGSSMANTF
17	TRBV3-1/TRBV3-2	TRBJ1-4	CASSHYQALATNEKLFF
13	TRBV14	TRBJ1-2	CASSQDLGGRYTF
14	TRBV28	TRBJ2-7	CASSPLDRGREQYF
17	TRBV24-1	TRBJ1-6	CATSEGQGDFGNSPLHF
16	TRBV21-1	TRBJ2-7	CASKTPETEEAYEQYF
21	TRBV3-1/TRBV3-2	TRBJ1-1	CASSQDRSRAGLGTMNTEAFF
11	TRBV18	TRBJ2-7	CASSNSYEQYF
15	TRBV7-9	TRBJ2-3	CASSLALREADTQYF
15	TRBV27	TRBJ2-1	CASSGTSGAYNEQFF